These 30 T cell receptor beta chains originate from one sample sequenced in a study of OX40 agonist ivuxolimab in advanced cancers. Repertoires were generated with immunoSEQ multiplex PCR, while TCRdb's copy carries only in-frame clones and drops some. This table has approximately 31,000 clones, approximately 89% appearing once. Sequences were derived from CD4+ or CD8+ T cells sorted from blood, sampled in a trial of the OX40 agonist ivuxolimab. The receptors here all came from an adult with an advanced solid tumor such as melanoma, head and neck, liver or kidney cancer.

The J gene is TRBJ2-1, the V gene TRBV28, with TRBD2 identical over 7 bases. J was trimmed by 7 bases and V by 7 bases; bases with no gene match: 13. The germline V gene encodes CDR1 MDHEN and CDR2 SYDVKM. The CDR3 totals 15 residues. The CDR3 region is CASIKGSGGGNEQFF. In nucleotides, the CDR3 is TGTGCCAGCATCAAGGGTTCTGGGGGGGGAAATGAGCAGTTCTTC.

The V call is TRBV27, the J call TRBJ2-1; 7 bases fit TRBD2. The CDR3 has 17 amino acids. The V gene's germline CDR1 is MNHEY and CDR2 SMNVEV (reference sequence). After removal of 5 bases from V and 0 bases from J, the junction contained 10 bases not matched to a gene. The CDR3 bases are TGTGCCAGCAGTGATTGGGGGGGTGCTAGCTCCTACAATGAGCAGTTCTTC. This sequence encodes CASSDWGGASSYNEQFF.

The V gene is TRBV5-1, the J gene TRBJ1-6, with no clear D. CDR1 and CDR2 from the germline V gene are SGHRS and YFSETQ. This CDR3 is built from 13 residues. Trimming shortened V by 5 bases and J by 7 bases, and 10 bases separated the two germline ends. CDR3 sequence reads: CASRGNSNSPLHF. CDR3 DNA: TGCGCCAGCAGGGGGAACAGCAATTCACCCCTCCACTTT.

As to this clone: Other nucleotide sequences from this sample produce the same CDR3. V and J are TRBV19 and TRBJ1-4; unclear D gene. V was clipped by 3 bases and J by 3 bases, with 8 bases between them. The germline V gene encodes CDR1 LNHDA and CDR2 SQIVND (reference sequence). The CDR3 extends over 14 amino acids. CDR3 bases: TGTGCCAGTAGTATGTTTTCAGCTAATGAAAAACTGTTTTTT. This encodes CASSMFSANEKLFF.

This rearrangement joins TRBV7-2 to TRBJ2-1; the D is unclear. The CDR3 consists of 12 residues. V was trimmed by 1 base and J by 9 bases, leaving 7 bases between them. The germline V gene has CDR1 SGHTA and CDR2 FQGNSA. The CDR3: CASSLGVGEQFF. The CDR3 DNA sequence: TGTGCCAGCAGCTTAGGTGTCGGTGAGCAGTTCTTC.

The chain couples TRBV2 to TRBJ1-6; 7 bases align to TRBD1. The V segment lost 2 bases and the J segment 0 bases; nucleotides outside the gene matches: 1. CDR3 size: 16 residues. Germline values: CDR1 SNHLY, CDR2 FYNNEI. The CDR3 spells CASSEQGGSYNSPLHF. CDR3 nucleotides: TGTGCCAGCAGTGAACAGGGGGGCTCCTATAATTCACCCCTCCACTTT.

There are a few counts of this clone. V is TRBV19 and J is TRBJ1-5; no reliable D call. The CDR3 contains 16 residues. V was pared by 0 bases and J by 1 base, with 10 bases between. Per germline, CDR1 LNHDA and CDR2 SQIVND (reference sequence). CDR3 sequence: CASSIDGWLSNQPQHF. DNA of the CDR3: TGTGCCAGTAGTATAGATGGATGGCTGAGCAATCAGCCCCAGCATTTT.

The V gene is TRBV5-1, the J gene TRBJ2-1; D remains ambiguous. The V end lost 0 bases, the J end lost 0 bases, and 7 bases lay between the germline ends. The CDR3 runs to 15 residues. The germline V gene encodes CDR1 SGHRS and CDR2 YFSETQ. The CDR3, as DNA: TGCGCCAGCAGCTTGGACAAGGTCTCCTACAATGAGCAGTTCTTC. Translation: CASSLDKVSYNEQFF.

The chain joins TRBV28 to TRBJ2-7; possible D gene TRBD1, 5 bases. Germline-derived CDR1 and CDR2 are MDHEN and SYDVKM. With 3 bases removed from V and 6 bases from J, the gap between germline ends came to 15 bases. The CDR3 extends over 14 amino acids. The CDR3 loop reads CASSFRVEHTEQYF. CDR3 bases: TGTGCCAGCAGTTTCAGGGTAGAACATACCGAGCAGTACTTC.

V usage is TRBV27 and J usage is TRBJ1-1, with 9 bases fitting TRBD1. V was pared by 5 bases and J by 0 bases, with 10 bases of the junction left unmatched. There are 17 residues in the CDR3. Germline values: CDR1 MNHEY, CDR2 SMNVEV (reference sequence). In DNA, the CDR3 is TGTGCCAGCAGTCAATTGACAGGGGGAAGGATGAACACTGAAGCTTTCTTT. It translates to CASSQLTGGRMNTEAFF.

The chain employs TRBV6-5 and TRBJ2-7; D may be TRBD1 (6 bases). The CDR3 has 12 amino acids. V was pared by 5 bases and J by 6 bases, with 11 bases between. The germline V gene encodes CDR1 MNHEY and CDR2 SVGAGI. The CDR3 DNA sequence: TGTGCCAGCAGTAAAACAGGGATCGAGCAGTACTTC. This gives the protein CASSKTGIEQYF.

This chain uses TRBV6-5 with TRBJ2-2, with a weak D call TRBD1 (5 bases). Trimming pared 1 base from V and 4 bases from J, leaving 10 bases between. The CDR3 totals 15 residues. CDR1 is MNHEY, CDR2 SVGAGI, per germline. CDR3 sequence (DNA): TGTGCCAGCAGTTACTTACAGGCCTCCACCGGGGAGCTGTTTTTT. This translates into CASSYLQASTGELFF.

The chain uses TRBV30 and TRBJ2-5; D remains ambiguous. V was pared by 0 bases and J by 1 base, with 9 bases between. This CDR3 is built from 14 residues. Germline-derived CDR1 and CDR2 are GTSNPN and SVGIG (reference sequence). CDR3 protein: CAWSVLSFQETQYF. CDR3 DNA: TGTGCCTGGAGTGTACTTTCCTTCCAAGAGACCCAGTACTTC.

This clone was picked up a small number of times. The rearrangement joins TRBV27 to TRBJ2-7; the D gene is possibly TRBD1 (5 bases). Germline V gene sequence: CDR1 MNHEY, CDR2 SMNVEV (reference sequence). V shed 4 bases and J shed 4 bases, with 11 bases lying between them. The CDR3 has 13 residues. The chain's CDR3 is CASSSTAKYEQYF. Here the CDR3 DNA reads TGTGCCAGCAGTTCGACAGCGAAGTACGAGCAGTACTTC.

The V call is TRBV30, the J call TRBJ2-7; TRBD2 is a possible D gene (6 bases). This CDR3 has 13 amino acids. V was pared by 2 bases and J by 5 bases, with 13 bases between. Germline CDR1 and CDR2: GTSNPN and SVGIG (reference sequence). The CDR3 DNA sequence: TGTGCCTGGAGTTCCCCGGGACTCCACGAGCAGTACTTC. Its protein is CAWSSPGLHEQYF.

The chain joins TRBV5-1 to TRBJ1-6, with a weak D call TRBD1 (6 bases). The CDR3 covers 16 residues. V lost 0 bases, J lost 5 bases, and 12 bases lay in between. From germline, CDR1 is SGHRS and CDR2 YFSETQ. The CDR3 nucleotides are TGCGCCAGCAGCTTGGTCCAGGGGATGGATAATTCACCCCTCCACTTT. It translates to CASSLVQGMDNSPLHF.

This chain links TRBV10-2 with TRBJ1-1, with D perhaps TRBD1 (5 bases). CDR3 length: 15 amino acids. Per germline, CDR1 WSHSY and CDR2 SAAADI. Trimming took 6 bases from V and 4 from J, leaving 18 bases between them. In nucleotides, the CDR3 is TGCGCCAGCAGGGAACAGGCCCCGGGGGGCACTGAAGCTTTCTTT. Its translation is CASREQAPGGTEAFF.

The chain combines TRBV27 with TRBJ2-7; D gene ambiguous. This CDR3 comprises 14 residues. The germline V gene encodes CDR1 MNHEY and CDR2 SMNVEV (reference sequence). V gave up 6 bases and J gave up 3 bases, with 15 bases separating them. For the CDR3, the DNA is TGTGCCAGCAGGAAGACAAGGACCGTCTACGAGCAGTACTTC. Protein sequence: CASRKTRTVYEQYF.

This clone was observed a handful of times. The J gene is TRBJ2-1, the V gene TRBV4-1, with D unresolved. This CDR3 region has 14 residues. Germline V gene data show CDR1 as MGHRA and CDR2 as YSYEKL. V dropped 0 bases and J dropped 9 bases, with 12 bases sitting between them. CDR3 in DNA: TGCGCCAGCAGCCAAGATCAGGTTCTGACTGAGCAGTTCTTC. This gives the protein CASSQDQVLTEQFF.

CDR3 protein: CASSYGPREMTDTQYF. Here the CDR3 DNA reads TGTGCCAGCAGTTACGGCCCACGGGAGATGACAGATACGCAGTATTTT. V and J are TRBV6-5 and TRBJ2-3; a possible D gene is TRBD2 (6 bases). With 2 bases removed from V and 3 bases from J, the gap between germline ends came to 15 bases. CDR1 is MNHEY and CDR2 is SVGAGI in the germline V gene. This CDR3 is 16 amino acids long.

The chain recombines TRBV7-2 with TRBJ2-1; TRBD2 is a possible D gene (5 bases). V dropped 1 base and J dropped 4 bases, with 11 bases sitting between them. Per the germline V gene, CDR1 is SGHTA and CDR2 is FQGNSA. The length of the CDR3 is 15 residues. The CDR3 region has the DNA TGTGCCAGCAGCTTAGGGGCTAGAGGGTACAATGAGCAGTTCTTC. The encoded protein is CASSLGARGYNEQFF.

The chain is built from TRBV10-1 and TRBJ2-7, with D tentatively TRBD2 (5 bases). V lost 0 bases and J lost 0, with 12 bases in between. This CDR3 comprises 16 residues. From germline, CDR1 is WNHNN and CDR2 SYGVQD (reference sequence). In DNA form, the CDR3 reads TGCGCCAGCAGTGAGTCGGTCCGGGGAAGCTCCTACGAGCAGTACTTC. Translating it yields CASSESVRGSSYEQYF.

This clone was recorded once. This rearrangement joins TRBV27 to TRBJ2-3; D not certain. The germline gives CDR1 MNHEY, CDR2 SMNVEV (reference sequence). CDR3 size: 15 residues. With 5 bases removed from V and 0 bases from J, the gap between germline ends came to 12 bases. The CDR3 loop is CASSLKRVSTDTQYF. CDR3 DNA sequence: TGTGCCAGCAGTCTAAAGCGTGTAAGCACAGATACGCAGTATTTT.

V and J are TRBV29-1 and TRBJ1-1; no reliable D call. Per germline, CDR1 SQVTM and CDR2 ANQGSEA. CDR3 length: 15 residues. Deletions cut 7 bases from V and 7 bases from J, with 25 bases between. The chain's CDR3 is CSAPPRDTGGVEAFF. For the CDR3, the DNA is TGCAGCGCCCCTCCCCGAGACACCGGAGGAGTTGAAGCTTTCTTT.

The chain joins TRBV5-1 to TRBJ1-3; perhaps TRBD1 as D (5 bases). This CDR3 contains 14 residues. Trimming pared 3 bases from V and 6 bases from J, leaving 13 bases between. Germline loops: CDR1 SGHRS, CDR2 YFSETQ. CDR3 sequence (DNA): TGCGCCAGCAGCTCGGTCGGGGGGGAAAACACCATATATTTT. Amino acid sequence: CASSSVGGENTIYF.

The V gene is TRBV28, the J gene TRBJ1-2, with D hard to call. Deletions cut 4 bases from V and 0 bases from J, with 6 bases between. Germline CDR1 reads MDHEN; CDR2 reads SYDVKM. This CDR3 region has 13 residues. CDR3 region: CASSSRANYGYTF. In nucleotides, the CDR3 is TGTGCCAGCAGTTCCCGGGCTAACTATGGCTACACCTTC.

J is TRBJ1-1 and V is TRBV19, with D perhaps matching TRBD1 (6 bases). V shed 3 bases and J shed 6 bases, with 11 bases lying between them. CDR1 is LNHDA and CDR2 is SQIVND in the germline V gene (reference sequence). The CDR3 is made up of 13 amino acids. The CDR3 here is CASSIRRGSEAFF. CDR3 coding DNA: TGTGCCAGTAGTATCCGGAGGGGGTCTGAAGCTTTCTTT.

This clone was seen only a few times. The chain has TRBV11-2 and TRBJ2-7, with 10 bases lining up with TRBD2. In germline, CDR1 is SGHAT, CDR2 FQNNGV. CDR3 length equals 18 residues. The V and J ends lost 4 bases and 6 bases, in that order; junction bases with no gene match: 18. DNA of the CDR3: TGTGCCAGCAGCTCTTCATTTTATAGCGGGAGGTTGAGTGTCGAGCAGTACTTC. It specifies CASSSSFYSGRLSVEQYF.

Of note for this clone: Germline is not matched at one junction end, which may reflect a read error. The J gene is TRBJ2-7, the V gene TRBV7-6; a possible D gene is TRBD2 (5 bases). This CDR3 region has 15 residues. The germline V gene encodes CDR1 SGHVS and CDR2 FNYEAQ. CDR3 protein: CASSLGRWETYGQYF. CDR3 in DNA: TGTGCCAGCAGCTTAGGTCGGTGGGAGACCTACGGGCAGTACTTC. The whole variable domain, remainder taken from reference TRBV7-6 and TRBJ2-7, is GAGVSQSPRYKVTKRGQDVALRCDPISGHVSLYWYRQALGQGPEFLTYFNYEAQQDKSGLPNDRFSAERPEGSISTLTIQRTEQRDSAMYRCASSLGRWETYGQYFGPGTRLTVT.

The sample holds one count of this clone. The chain links TRBV27 to TRBJ2-7; 11 bases match TRBD2. CDR1 MNHEY and CDR2 SMNVEV come from the germline V gene (reference sequence). This CDR3 has 15 amino acids. The V segment lost 5 bases and the J segment 2 bases; nucleotides outside the gene matches: 5. The CDR3 loop is CASSPSGRWTYEQYF. The CDR3 DNA sequence: TGTGCCAGCAGTCCTAGCGGGAGGTGGACCTACGAGCAGTACTTC.